This TCR beta chain was sequenced for a study of post-analysis software for immune sequencing data. Whole-study results and caveats: Patients with multiple sclerosis recorded significantly lower normalized Chao1 diversity than controls, the study found. In patients, TRBV5-6, TRBV5-1 and TRBV20-1 belonged to several TRBV segments found more frequently than in controls.

To note about this clonotype: Its antigen remains unidentified.

The library was made from cDNA and included unique molecular identifiers. T cells, about 0.85 to 11 million of them, yielded some 500,000 cDNA molecules. One entry per CDR3 protein results from TCRdb running MiXCR on the PCR reads. In the table there are roughly 800,000 distinct CDR3 sequences, roughly 50% of which are singletons. V was clipped by 4 bases and J by 2 bases; unmatched bases: 4. The germline V gene encodes CDR1 SQVTM and CDR2 ANQGSEA. The CDR3 covers 15 residues. V gene TRBV29-1 combines with J gene TRBJ2-5; 13 bases align to TRBD2. The sequence was obtained from a girl between 10 and 17 years old with multiple sclerosis. Sequenced input: blood. CDR3 residues: CSVALAGGLQETQYF. The CDR3 bases are TGCAGCGTTGCACTAGCGGGAGGGTTACAAGAGACCCAGTACTTC.